This entry lists 23 T cell receptor beta chains sequenced from one sample in a study of blood T cell repertoires in COVID-19. Libraries were prepared by immunoSEQ multiplex PCR; TCRdb keeps only in-frame clonotypes and omits some of them. The top ten clones hold under 4.5% of a sample with about 260,000 clones, about 87% of them seen once. The sample consisted of peripheral blood. Every receptor here comes from a man between 60 and 75 years old who had recovered from COVID-19.

This chain uses TRBV20-1 with TRBJ2-3, with TRBD2 matching 7 bases. Germline trimming cut 3 bases from V and 0 bases from J; bases unmatched to any gene: 9. The length of the CDR3 is 16 residues. Germline V gives CDR1 DFQATT, CDR2 SNEGSKA (reference sequence). CDR3 residues: CSASPLGRGSTDTQYF. The CDR3 nucleotides are TGCAGTGCTAGTCCTCTTGGGCGGGGGAGCACAGATACGCAGTATTTT.

The CDR3: CASRSRGLNTEAFF. The CDR3, as DNA: TGTGCCAGCAGGTCTAGGGGATTGAACACTGAAGCTTTCTTT. The V and J genes are TRBV6-5 and TRBJ1-1; a possible D gene is TRBD1 (5 bases). The CDR3 is 14 amino acids. Trimming took 6 bases from V and 0 from J, leaving 11 bases between them. From germline, CDR1 is MNHEY and CDR2 SVGAGI.

V and J are TRBV6-5 and TRBJ2-5; the D gene is possibly TRBD2 (5 bases). The CDR3 contains 13 residues. The germline V gene has CDR1 MNHEY and CDR2 SVGAGI. V lost 7 bases and J 5 bases, leaving 14 bases between the germline ends. This chain's CDR3 is CASTRTRAETQYF. DNA of the CDR3: TGTGCCAGCACCCGGACGAGGGCTGAGACCCAGTACTTC.

This chain links TRBV6-5 with TRBJ1-4; D ambiguous. The CDR3 consists of 13 residues. Germline V gene sequence: CDR1 MNHEY, CDR2 SVGAGI. Trimming stripped 4 bases from V and 8 bases from J, with 11 bases between. Written as DNA, the CDR3 is TGTGCCAGCAGTTCAGTGATCGGGGAAAAACTGTTTTTT. Translated: CASSSVIGEKLFF.

The rearrangement uses TRBV30 and TRBJ1-4, with D possibly being TRBD1 (5 bases). Trimming removed 3 bases at V and 8 bases at J, with 16 bases between. CDR3 length equals 14 residues. The germline CDR1 and CDR2 sequences are GTSNPN and SVGIG (reference sequence). The CDR3 reads CAWRKPAGGEKLFF. In DNA, the CDR3 is TGTGCCTGGAGAAAGCCTGCCGGGGGAGAAAAACTGTTTTTT.

V is TRBV12-3 or TRBV12-4 and J is TRBJ1-3; no reliable D call. The CDR3 has 13 amino acids. V was shortened by 0 bases and J by 7 bases, with 7 bases between the two germline ends. The CDR3 DNA follows: TGTGCCAGCAGTTTAGCAGCCCGGAACACCATATATTTT. Translation gives CASSLAARNTIYF.

The chain has TRBV5-6 and TRBJ1-1, with 10 bases lining up with TRBD1. Germline assignment: CDR1 SGHDT and CDR2 YYEEEE. V lost 1 base and J lost 7; bases outside the gene matches: 13. This CDR3 has 17 amino acids. CDR3 bases: TGTGCCAGCAGCTTGACGGGACAGGGGAGAGGGAGGGATGAAGCTTTCTTT. Protein sequence: CASSLTGQGRGRDEAFF. Full variable domain (missing parts from reference TRBV5-6 and TRBJ1-1): DAGVTQSPTHLIKTRGQQVTLRCSPKSGHDTVSWYQQALGQGPQFIFQYYEEEERQRGNFPDRFSGHQFPNYSSELNVNALLLGDSALYLCASSLTGQGRGRDEAFFGQGTRLTVV.

The gene calls are TRBV4-1 and TRBJ2-7, with 12 bases aligning to TRBD2. Germline trimming cut 2 bases from V and 1 base from J; bases unmatched to any gene: 0. Germline CDR1 MGHRA, CDR2 YSYEKL. This CDR3 is built from 15 residues. The DNA of the CDR3 is TGCGCCAGCAGCCAAACTAGCGGGGGGTCCTACGAGCAGTACTTC. As protein: CASSQTSGGSYEQYF.

The V and J genes are TRBV9 and TRBJ2-5, with TRBD2 as a possible D gene (5 bases). The CDR3 is 16 amino acids. Germline-derived CDR1 and CDR2 are SGDLS and YYNGEE. Between the trimmed V and J ends, which lost 3 bases and 3 bases, there was a span of 18 bases. CDR3 loop: CASSETPGRSKETQYF. CDR3 bases: TGTGCCAGCAGCGAAACCCCGGGGAGATCCAAAGAGACCCAGTACTTC.

The chain is built from TRBV7-2 and TRBJ1-1; D not resolved. The CDR3 is made up of 15 amino acids. Germline V gene lookup returns CDR1 SGHTA and CDR2 FQGNSA. With 1 base removed from V and 3 bases from J, the gap between germline ends came to 12 bases. The CDR3 nucleotides are TGTGCCAGCAGCTTAGTGAGGGCTTCGGACACTGAAGCTTTCTTT. This sequence encodes CASSLVRASDTEAFF.

This chain links TRBV27 with TRBJ2-2; D is uncertain. Trimming left V 3 bases short and J 6 bases short, with 20 bases between. Germline CDR1 and CDR2: MNHEY and SMNVEV (reference sequence). There are 17 residues in the CDR3. CDR3 nucleotides: TGTGCCAGCAGTTTCCCACAAGGCCGGGTTCGCCCCGGGGAGCTGTTTTTT. Protein: CASSFPQGRVRPGELFF.

The chain is built from TRBV14 and TRBJ2-5, with unresolved D. The germline CDR1 and CDR2 sequences are SGHDN and FVKESK. The V end lost 0 bases, the J end lost 0 bases, and 5 bases lay between the germline ends. The CDR3 covers 14 residues. The CDR3 bases are TGTGCCAGCAGCCAAGAAGCGTACCAAGAGACCCAGTACTTC. Translated: CASSQEAYQETQYF.

The V and J genes are TRBV9 and TRBJ2-2, with 12 bases identical to TRBD2. Trimming at V came to 4 bases and at J to 5 bases, leaving 6 bases not matched to a gene. CDR1 SGDLS and CDR2 YYNGEE come from the germline V gene. CDR3 length equals 16 residues. The CDR3 reads CASSKTSGGPTGELFF. Here the CDR3 DNA reads TGTGCCAGCAGCAAAACTAGCGGGGGGCCTACCGGGGAGCTGTTTTTT. The variable domain in full, completed from reference TRBV9 and TRBJ2-2, reads DSGVTQTPKHLITATGQRVTLRCSPRSGDLSVYWYQQSLDQGLQFLIQYYNGEERAKGNILERFSAQQFPDLHSELNLSSLELGDSALYFCASSKTSGGPTGELFFGEGSRLTVL.

V gene TRBV10-2 combines with J gene TRBJ2-1, with D maybe TRBD2 (5 bases). The CDR3 sequence is 13 residues long. CDR1 WSHSY and CDR2 SAAADI come from the germline V gene. Trimming stripped 0 bases from V and 8 bases from J, with 8 bases between. Here the CDR3 DNA reads TGCGCCAGCAGTGAGTCGACGGGATATGAGCAGTTCTTC. Its protein is CASSESTGYEQFF.

This chain connects TRBV6-4 to TRBJ2-7; TRBD2 matches 8 bases. This CDR3 contains 18 residues. Trimming took 4 bases from V and 2 from J; bases not matched to a gene: 16. Germline assignment: CDR1 MRHNA and CDR2 SNTAGT. The CDR3, as DNA: TGTGCCAGCAGTGCCCCCGGGGGGATAGCGGGGCCAACCTACGAGCAGTACTTC. The encoded protein is CASSAPGGIAGPTYEQYF.

V gene TRBV5-1 combines with J gene TRBJ1-1; 10 bases align to TRBD1. CDR3 length: 16 residues. Looked up from germline, CDR1 is SGHRS and CDR2 is YFSETQ. V was clipped by 3 bases and J by 1 base; unmatched bases: 6. The CDR3 loop is CASSSGQGRWNTEAFF. DNA of the CDR3: TGCGCCAGCAGCTCGGGACAGGGGAGGTGGAACACTGAAGCTTTCTTT. Drawing the rest from reference TRBV5-1 and TRBJ1-1, the complete variable domain is KAGVTQTPRYLIKTRGQQVTLSCSPISGHRSVSWYQQTPGQGLQFLFEYFSETQRNKGNFPGRFSGRQFSNSRSEMNVSTLELGDSALYLCASSSGQGRWNTEAFFGQGTRLTVV.

The chain carries TRBV11-2 and TRBJ2-5; D perhaps matches TRBD1 (6 bases). The length of the CDR3 is 13 residues. V dropped 5 bases and J dropped 2 bases, with 9 bases sitting between them. Germline CDR1 is SGHAT and CDR2 is FQNNGV. The CDR3 is CASSPDRQETQYF. DNA of the CDR3: TGTGCCAGCAGCCCCGACAGGCAAGAGACCCAGTACTTC.

The chain carries TRBV15 and TRBJ2-4; tentative D call: TRBD2 (5 bases). Germline V CDR1 and CDR2: LNHNV, YYDKDF (reference sequence). The V end was cut by 5 bases, the J end by 0 bases, with 8 bases between. The CDR3 is 14 amino acids. CDR3 residues: CATSGAGAKNIQYF. Written as DNA, the CDR3 is TGTGCCACCAGCGGTGCGGGAGCCAAAAACATTCAGTACTTC.

The chain has TRBV7-6 and TRBJ1-1; TRBD1 might be the D (5 bases). The germline V gene has CDR1 SGHVS and CDR2 FNYEAQ. The germline V and J ends were trimmed by 1 base and 0 bases, with 18 bases remaining between them. This CDR3 is 18 amino acids long. CDR3 region: CASSLVIGAPRMNTEAFF. The CDR3 DNA is TGTGCCAGCAGCTTAGTGATAGGGGCGCCCCGTATGAACACTGAAGCTTTCTTT.

The rearrangement joins TRBV29-1 to TRBJ1-2; possibly TRBD1 for D (6 bases). CDR1 and CDR2 (germline): SQVTM, ANQGSEA. The CDR3 totals 13 residues. V dropped 1 base and J dropped 8 bases, with 14 bases sitting between them. CDR3 sequence reads: CSVEGGQGNGYTF. CDR3 in DNA: TGCAGCGTTGAAGGAGGGCAGGGGAACGGCTACACCTTC.

This chain connects TRBV19 to TRBJ1-1, with D possibly being TRBD1 (5 bases). V gave up 5 bases and J gave up 0 bases, with 13 bases separating them. CDR1 is LNHDA, CDR2 SQIVND, per germline (reference sequence). This CDR3 has 15 residues. CDR3 amino acids: CASSPLHRMNTEAFF. Here the CDR3 DNA reads TGTGCCAGTAGTCCCCTCCACAGGATGAACACTGAAGCTTTCTTT.

This chain connects TRBV5-1 to TRBJ1-4; no firm D call. The V gene lost 4 bases and the J gene lost 0 bases, with 10 bases spanning the gap. CDR3 length: 15 amino acids. From germline, CDR1 is SGHRS and CDR2 YFSETQ. The CDR3 DNA reads TGCGCCAGCAGCCCGCGGAGTGCAACTAATGAAAAACTGTTTTTT. It encodes CASSPRSATNEKLFF.

The chain employs TRBV7-3 and TRBJ2-3; possibly TRBD2 for D (5 bases). Germline-derived CDR1 and CDR2 are SGHTA and FQGTGA. The V end lost 0 bases, the J end lost 1 base, and 11 bases lay between the germline ends. CDR3 length equals 16 residues. The CDR3 DNA follows: TGTGCCAGCAGCTTAACTGCTAGCAGACGCACAGATACGCAGTATTTT. It specifies CASSLTASRRTDTQYF. Drawing the rest from reference TRBV7-3 and TRBJ2-3, the complete variable domain is GAGVSQTPSNKVTEKGKYVELRCDPISGHTALYWYRQSLGQGPEFLIYFQGTGAADDSGLPNDRFFAVRPEGSVSTLKIQRTERGDSAVYLCASSLTASRRTDTQYFGPGTRLTVL.